The sequence of this T cell receptor beta chain was determined in a study of a mutant IDH1 vaccine in newly diagnosed glioma. Overall study: Radiotherapy, temozolomide, or both had been given previously, and both were given to most.

With respect to this clone: What it binds is not known.

Clones were sequenced by immunoSEQ multiplex PCR, and TCRdb holds only the in-frame ones, with some missing. Among approximately 54,000 clones listed, about 82% were seen once. Findings of the study overall: Apparently, pseudoprogression bore no relation to changes among the top peripheral T cell clonotypes.

Trimming stripped 0 bases from V and 3 bases from J, with 9 bases between. Looked up from germline, CDR1 is GTSNPN and CDR2 is SVGIG (reference sequence). This CDR3 is 13 amino acids long. Time point in this sample: baseline, week 1 (first vaccination visit). As for treatment: pre-vaccination baseline after standard-of-care therapy. The study enrolled donors with new WHO grade 3 or 4 IDH1-mutant, ATRX-lost astrocytomas. The chain joins TRBV30 to TRBJ2-7; unclear D gene. The sequence was collected from a man between 18 and 29 years old with glioma. The material was PBMCs, obtained from a glioma patient treated with radiotherapy, temozolomide or both. The CDR3 region is CAWSVKKDYEQYF. Written as DNA, the CDR3 is TGTGCCTGGAGTGTAAAAAAGGACTACGAGCAGTACTTC.